This is a list of T cell receptor beta chains from one sample in a study of blood T cell repertoires in COVID-19. Only in-frame clones appear in the TCRdb table, and some are missing; sequencing was by immunoSEQ multiplex PCR. The sample holds 330,000 or so clones, approximately 90% seen once. The sample taken for sequencing was peripheral blood. The receptors were sampled from a man aged 25 to 40 with COVID-19, enrolled during active disease. The CDR3 runs from the conserved cysteine through the conserved F or W. The order of the fields is clone size, V gene, J gene, CDR3 length, D gene, CDR3 DNA, CDR3 protein. D genes are given only for firm matches. Size values are once, few and many counts, or a class for expanded clones, and some rows have none.

.,TRBV30,TRBJ2-5,16,.,TGTGCCTGGAGCGATCCCGGGTTAAGGGGGAAAGAGACCCAGTACTTC,CAWSDPGLRGKETQYF
.,TRBV7-3,TRBJ2-1,17,TRBD2,TGTGCCAGCAGCTTAAGCCTGGGACTAGCGGGGGCGAATGAGCAGTTCTTC,CASSLSLGLAGANEQFF
.,TRBV5-1,TRBJ2-5,15,TRBD2,TGCGCCAGCAGCCCGGGACTAGCGGGGGTAAAGACCCAGTACTTC,CASSPGLAGVKTQYF
.,TRBV10-3,TRBJ2-7,14,TRBD1,TGTGCCATCACCTTGGACAGGGATCGCTACGAGCAGTACTTC,CAITLDRDRYEQYF
.,TRBV16,TRBJ1-3,14,TRBD1,TGTGCCAGCAGCCAATCCCAGGGGGCCAACACCATATATTTT,CASSQSQGANTIYF
.,TRBV13,TRBJ1-1,12,TRBD1,TGTGCCAGCAGCTCCGACAGGGCGAGAGCTTTCTTT,CASSSDRARAFF
.,TRBV10-3,TRBJ1-5,15,.,TGTGCCATCAGTGACTTGGACAATAGCAATCAGCCCCAGCATTTT,CAISDLDNSNQPQHF
few,TRBV6-5,TRBJ1-3,15,TRBD1,TGTGCCAGCAGTTACGACAGGGCCTTGGGAAACACCATATATTTT,CASSYDRALGNTIYF
.,TRBV2,TRBJ2-4,16,.,TGTGCCAGCAGGCTACCCTCAGGGGAAGGAGAAAACATTCAGTACTTC,CASRLPSGEGENIQYF
once,TRBV7-2,TRBJ1-2,14,TRBD1,TGTGCCAGCAGCTCCGGACAGGGGCGCTATGGCTACACCTTC,CASSSGQGRYGYTF
.,TRBV4-3,TRBJ1-4,15,.,TGCGCCAGCAGCGGGGGGATTGCAACTAATGAAAAACTGTTTTTT,CASSGGIATNEKLFF
few,TRBV5-1,TRBJ2-7,14,.,TGCGCCAGCAGCTTCAGTAGGAGCTCCTACGAGCAGTACTTC,CASSFSRSSYEQYF
.,TRBV5-1,TRBJ2-2,13,TRBD2,TGCGCCAGCAGCCCTGGGGGGGCCGGGGAGCTGTTTTTT,CASSPGGAGELFF
few,TRBV4-3,TRBJ2-1,16,TRBD2,TGCGCCAGCAGCCAAGATGGGACTAGCGCATACAATGAGCAGTTCTTC,CASSQDGTSAYNEQFF
.,TRBV7-2,TRBJ1-2,12,.,TGTGCCAGCAGCCCATGGGAGGCCCTCCCGTCCTTC,CASSPWEALPSF
.,TRBV15,TRBJ1-1,14,.,TGTGCCACCAGCCGGCCCCCGGGGAACACTGAAGCTTTCTTT,CATSRPPGNTEAFF
.,TRBV7-8,TRBJ2-7,15,.,TGTGCCAGCAGCACCTCCACCAGGGGCCTATACGAGCAGTACTTC,CASSTSTRGLYEQYF
.,TRBV19,TRBJ1-5,17,.,TGTGCCAGTAGTTCCGGGGGGGGACACATCAGCAATCAGCCCCAGCATTTT,CASSSGGGHISNQPQHF
.,TRBV6-4,TRBJ2-7,14,TRBD2,TGTGCCAGCAGTGAGTCTAGCGGGCCCTACGAGCAGTACTTC,CASSESSGPYEQYF
.,TRBV6-5,TRBJ1-1,15,.,TGTGCCAGCAGTAATCGACAGGCAAGAAACACTGAAGCTTTCTTT,CASSNRQARNTEAFF
.,TRBV7-2,TRBJ1-5,15,.,TGTGCCAGCAGCTGGGGCAGGGTTTCAAATCAGCCCCAGCATTTT,CASSWGRVSNQPQHF
.,TRBV5-4,TRBJ2-3,14,.,TGTGCCAGCAGCTTGATGGAGGGAACAGATACGCAGTATTTT,CASSLMEGTDTQYF
.,TRBV5-1,TRBJ2-3,15,.,TGCGCCAGCAGCTTCCGCCCGACAGTCACAGATACGCAGTATTTT,CASSFRPTVTDTQYF
once,TRBV19,TRBJ1-5,15,.,TGTGCCAGTAGTATCGAGGTATATAGCAATCAGCCCCAGCATTTT,CASSIEVYSNQPQHF
.,TRBV29-1,TRBJ1-2,14,.,TGCAGCGTGGGGGGGGACGGGCCAAACTATGGCTACACCTTC,CSVGGDGPNYGYTF
.,TRBV18,TRBJ2-2,17,TRBD1,TGTGCCAGCTCAGCTCGGACAGGGGGCACGAACACCGGGGAGCTGTTTTTT,CASSARTGGTNTGELFF
.,TRBV5-1,TRBJ1-1,14,.,TGCGCCAGCAGCTTAGGAGAATTGAACACTGAAGCTTTCTTT,CASSLGELNTEAFF
few,TRBV28,TRBJ2-7,17,TRBD1,TGTGCCAGCAGTTTACATCGGGACAGGGGGCGGCGAAACGAGCAGTACTTC,CASSLHRDRGRRNEQYF
once,TRBV2,TRBJ1-4,13,TRBD1,TGTGCCAACTGGGACAGACGTAATGAAAAACTGTTTTTT,CANWDRRNEKLFF
.,TRBV28,TRBJ1-5,19,.,TGTGCCAGCAGTTTATTTCAAATGGGAGGGCTCTATAGCAATCAGCCCCAGCATTTT,CASSLFQMGGLYSNQPQHF
.,TRBV14,TRBJ2-2,13,.,TGTGCCAGCGGAGACAGCAACACCGGGGAGCTGTTTTTT,CASGDSNTGELFF
.,TRBV4-3,TRBJ2-5,18,TRBD2,TGCGCCAGCAGCCAAGAAGGGCGAGGGAGGGCTTATCAAGAGACCCAGTACTTC,CASSQEGRGRAYQETQYF
.,TRBV5-4,TRBJ2-7,15,TRBD1,TGTGCCAGCAGCTCCCCGGCGACAGGGGGCTACGAGCAGTACTTC,CASSSPATGGYEQYF
.,TRBV6-2/TRBV6-3,TRBJ2-5,16,TRBD1,TGTGCCAGCAGTTCCGACGTCAGGGGGCTAGGAGAGACCCAGTACTTC,CASSSDVRGLGETQYF
.,TRBV7-2,TRBJ2-3,13,.,TGTGCCAGCAGCACTAGAAGGGCAGATACGCAGTATTTT,CASSTRRADTQYF
.,TRBV29-1,TRBJ2-7,14,.,TGCAGCGCAAGCGCCGGGGATTCCTATAGTGTGCAGTACTTC,CSASAGDSYSVQYF
.,TRBV3-1/TRBV3-2,TRBJ2-7,16,TRBD2,TGTGCCAGCAGCCAAAAATTTAGCGGGGTCCCCTACGAGCAGTACTTC,CASSQKFSGVPYEQYF
few,TRBV19,TRBJ2-5,13,.,TGTGCCAGTAGTATAGGGCGCGGAGAGACCCAGTACTTC,CASSIGRGETQYF
.,TRBV7-7,TRBJ2-7,15,TRBD2,TGTGCCAGCAGCGCCCTAGCGGGGGGACCGGTTGAGCAGTACTTC,CASSALAGGPVEQYF
.,TRBV9,TRBJ1-3,16,.,TGTGCCAGCAGCGTAGAAGCGGTACCAAGTGGAAACACCATATATTTT,CASSVEAVPSGNTIYF
.,TRBV27,TRBJ2-7,15,TRBD2,TGTGCCAGCGGAGCGGGACTCCGGGCCTCCTACGAGCAGTACTTC,CASGAGLRASYEQYF
once,TRBV5-1,TRBJ1-1,16,.,TGCGCCAGCAGCTCAGACAGCAAGCTTGGCGGCACTGAAGCTTTCTTT,CASSSDSKLGGTEAFF
.,TRBV29-1,TRBJ2-5,13,TRBD2,TGCAGCGTTGTGGCGGGGGGGCCAGAGACCCAGTACTTC,CSVVAGGPETQYF
.,TRBV29-1,TRBJ2-7,12,.,TGCAGCGTTGAAACAGGAGCCTACGAGCAGTACTTC,CSVETGAYEQYF
many,TRBV27,TRBJ1-5,14,.,TGTGCCAGCAGTTTTGTGGGTTCGGGGCAGCCCCAGCATTTT,CASSFVGSGQPQHF
.,TRBV11-2,TRBJ2-2,14,.,TGTGCCAGCAGCCAGGACAGGAACACCGGGGAGCTGTTTTTT,CASSQDRNTGELFF
.,TRBV5-1,TRBJ2-7,15,TRBD1,TGCGCCAGCAGCCCCGGGACAGTAGTCTCCTACGAGCAGTACTTC,CASSPGTVVSYEQYF
.,TRBV4-2,TRBJ2-7,16,.,TGTGCCAGCAGCCCACGTTCATCGGGGGGCTATGACGAGCAGTACTTC,CASSPRSSGGYDEQYF